The sample holds a few counts of the clone carrying this TCR beta chain. The study amplified TCR beta CDR3 regions using RNA transcripts. A first-round RT-PCR used HTBI primers, followed by a second-round multiplex PCR. TCRdb re-called the multiplex PCR reads through MiXCR, storing one row per CDR3 protein. This table holds fewer than 650,000 distinct CDR3 sequences, 22% found once. Each hyperthyroidism patient was newly diagnosed, with under 2 months' duration, and aged 18 to 65. Thyroid ultrasound, orbital computed tomography, TRAb, serum thyroxine and clinical symptoms formed the basis of diagnosis. Isolation of PBMCs was performed using 9 to 10 ml of fresh peripheral blood. This entry belongs to a study of Graves' ophthalmopathy and Graves' hyperthyroidism. Trimming removed 0 bases at V and 5 bases at J, with 13 bases between. CDR1 is ENHRY and CDR2 is SYGVKD in the germline V gene. The CDR3 has 15 amino acids.

The sequence was obtained from a young woman with stable Graves' hyperthyroidism. Some clones in this sample may be carry-over from other donors' samples. This rearrangement joins TRBV10-3 to TRBJ2-5; D assignment may be TRBD1 or TRBD2 (6 bases each). Sequencing used peripheral blood. CDR3: CAISESNGGGETQYF. The DNA for the CDR3 is TGTGCCATCAGTGAGTCGAACGGGGGCGGCGAGACCCAGTACTTC.